The clone carrying this T cell receptor beta chain was recorded a few times. No antigen is known for it. V lost 3 bases and J lost 0, with 9 bases in between. This CDR3 comprises 15 residues. The germline gives CDR1 MDHEN, CDR2 SYDVKM. The data were taken from a study of blood T cells in healthy people across ages. Study outcomes and limitations: Conclusively comparing naive with antigen-experienced cells was impossible with unsorted PBMCs.

Using a J-beta primer mix together with a sample-barcoded 5' primer, a second PCR was run for about 6 to 11 cycles. A single record per CDR3 protein comes from TCRdb applying MiXCR to the 5' RACE reads. The sample has approximately 900,000 distinct CDR3 sequences, just under 30% seen once; the top ten hold roughly a tenth. In addition, the sample was reused for a study of T cells of mothers and their children. That source reports: Overlap in related mother-child pairs always slightly exceeded unrelated pairs, never significantly.

The receptor's source is a woman aged 40 to 55 in good health. The source material was blood. The J gene is TRBJ2-1, the V gene TRBV28, with D perhaps assigned TRBD1 or TRBD2 (5 bases each). The CDR3 sequence is CASSFTGLSYNEQFF. The CDR3 coding sequence is TGTGCCAGCAGTTTTACGGGGCTCTCCTACAATGAGCAGTTCTTC.